This T cell receptor beta chain was recorded in a study of T cell responses to AZD1222 COVID-19 vaccine. Study-wide points: Once two AZD1222 doses were given, Spike-specific TCR breadth and depth went up.

The CDR3 is made up of 17 amino acids. Germline lookup yields CDR1 MNHNY and CDR2 SVGAGI (reference sequence). V lost 5 bases, J lost 6 bases, and 15 bases stayed unmatched. Details on this clone: The antigen is not known.

Only in-frame clones appear in the TCRdb table, and some are missing; sequencing was by immunoSEQ multiplex PCR. In the table there are 90,000 to 100,000 clones, roughly 91% of which are singletons. Sequences were derived from peripheral blood, sampled on day 0 of AZD1222 vaccination. V is TRBV6-6 and J is TRBJ1-5; TRBD1 matches at 8 bases. The sequence came from an adult in good health. The CDR3 region has the DNA TGTGCCAGCAGTCCCGACAGGGGCGTACATCTTCTTCAGCCCCAGCATTTT. Translated, it gives CASSPDRGVHLLQPQHF.